This is a list of T cell receptor beta chains from one sample in a study of T cell responses to AZD1222 COVID-19 vaccine. The data were produced by immunoSEQ multiplex PCR, yet TCRdb's version contains in-frame clones alone and is incomplete. The table has roughly 60,000 clones, over 60% seen once; the top ten hold over 3%. The sequencing used peripheral blood, collected 28 days after the second AZD1222 dose. The receptors stem from an adult who received the AZD1222 COVID-19 vaccine. Each CDR3 is given with its conserved first and last residue. Fields, in order: J gene, V gene, D gene, clone size, CDR3 DNA, CDR3 protein. D genes are given only for firm matches. Not every row has a clone size; where given, it reads once, few, many or a size class.

>TRBJ2-6|TRBV6-5|.|.
TGTGCCAGCTCGTCCTCTGGGGCCAACGTCCTGACTTTC
CASSSSGANVLTF
>TRBJ2-3|TRBV25-1|TRBD1|.
TGTGCCAGCACCCTGACAGGGATAGATACGCAGTATTTT
CASTLTGIDTQYF
>TRBJ2-7|TRBV18|TRBD1|.
TGTGCCAGCTCACCTCTAGACAGGGGCGAGCAGTACTTC
CASSPLDRGEQYF
>TRBJ1-6|TRBV10-3|.|.
TGTGCCATCAGTGTGGGGGGAAATTCACCCCTCCACTTT
CAISVGGNSPLHF
>TRBJ2-1|TRBV10-2|.|few
TGCGCCAGCAGCACCATAGAAGGGCACGAGCAGTTCTTC
CASSTIEGHEQFF
>TRBJ1-2|TRBV13|.|.
TGTGCCAGCAGCTTAGGGGGTACATGGGGAGGTAAAGGTGGCTACACCTTC
CASSLGGTWGGKGGYTF
>TRBJ1-6|TRBV9|.|.
TGTGCCAGCAGCATCCTGCCGGGGGGCGGTTCACCCCTCCACTTT
CASSILPGGGSPLHF
>TRBJ2-1|TRBV3-1/TRBV3-2|TRBD2|.
TGTGCCAGCAGGGGAAGCGGGGGGGCCTCTGAGCAGTTCTTC
CASRGSGGASEQFF
>TRBJ1-4|TRBV5-3|.|.
TGTGCCAGAAGCCCGCGTAGAGATCAATTAGGTGAAAAACTGTTTTTT
CARSPRRDQLGEKLFF
>TRBJ1-2|TRBV6-2/TRBV6-3|.|few
TGTGCCAGCAGTCTCCGCGGTACAGGTTTCCTAAGCTACACCTTC
CASSLRGTGFLSYTF
>TRBJ1-1|TRBV11-3|.|once
TGTGCCAGCAGCTTAGATAGGGGCACTGAAGCTTTCTTT
CASSLDRGTEAFF
>TRBJ2-2|TRBV7-2|.|.
TGTGCCAGCAGCTTATATAGAAACACCGGGGAGCTGTTTTTT
CASSLYRNTGELFF
>TRBJ1-4|TRBV6-2/TRBV6-3|TRBD1|.
TGTGCCAGCAGTTACCGGACAGGGAGAAATGAAAAACTGTTTTTT
CASSYRTGRNEKLFF
>TRBJ1-2|TRBV6-5|TRBD1|.
TGTGCCAGCAGTTACTCAGAAACAGGGGTCGGCTACACCTTC
CASSYSETGVGYTF
>TRBJ1-1|TRBV6-5|.|.
TGTGCCAGCAGGGGGGGACCCCCGTTGATCGAAGCTTTCTTT
CASRGGPPLIEAFF
>TRBJ2-2|TRBV18|TRBD1|.
TGTGCCAGCTCACCAGACAGGGGGAACACCGGGGAGCTGTTTTTT
CASSPDRGNTGELFF
>TRBJ2-1|TRBV27|.|.
TGTGCCAGCACCTCGGGAGAGGGCTCCTACAATGAGCAGTTCTTC
CASTSGEGSYNEQFF
>TRBJ2-7|TRBV11-1|.|.
TGTGCCAGCAGCTTATCCGCCTACTCCTACGAGCAGTACTTC
CASSLSAYSYEQYF
>TRBJ2-3|TRBV4-1|.|once
TGCGCCAGCAGCCACCCGCCCCCCTCCCAGGGACCCTCAGAAGATACGCAGTATTTT
CASSHPPPSQGPSEDTQYF
>TRBJ2-5|TRBV11-2|.|.
TGTGCCAGCAGAGAACAAGAGACCCAGTACTTC
CASREQETQYF
>TRBJ2-3|TRBV9|.|.
TGTGCCAGCAGCGTTTCGCAAACGAGCACAGATACGCAGTATTTT
CASSVSQTSTDTQYF
>TRBJ1-3|TRBV7-9|.|.
TGTGCCAGCAGCAATAGCCGGAGCTCTGGAAACACCATATATTTT
CASSNSRSSGNTIYF
>TRBJ1-1|TRBV11-2|.|.
TGTGCCAGCAGCTTCCGGACAGACACTGAAGCTTTCTTT
CASSFRTDTEAFF
>TRBJ2-5|TRBV9|.|.
TGTGCCAGCAGCGTCGGACAGTCGACCCACCAAGAGACCCAGTACTTC
CASSVGQSTHQETQYF
>TRBJ2-7|TRBV27|.|.
TGTGCCAGCATTCCCCGGGGGTCCTACGAGCAGTACTTC
CASIPRGSYEQYF
>TRBJ1-6|TRBV5-4|TRBD1|once
TGTGCCAGCAGCTTGGGGGGACAGGGGAATTCACCCCTCCACTTT
CASSLGGQGNSPLHF
>TRBJ2-7|TRBV20-1|TRBD2|.
TGCAGTGCTAGCGGGGGGATCGAGCAGTACTTC
CSASGGIEQYF
>TRBJ1-6|TRBV6-1|TRBD1|.
TGTGCCAGCAGTGAACGGGGGGGACAGTTTAATTCACCCCTCCACTTT
CASSERGGQFNSPLHF
>TRBJ1-1|TRBV10-3|TRBD1|.
TGTGCCATCAGTGAGTTCGAGACAGGGGTCTCTGAAGCTTTCTTT
CAISEFETGVSEAFF
>TRBJ2-5|TRBV21-1|.|few
TGTGCCAGCAGCAAGGGACGGAAAGAGACCCAGTACTTC
CASSKGRKETQYF
>TRBJ2-7|TRBV20-1|.|.
TGCAGTGCTAGTGGACACGAGCAGTACTTC
CSASGHEQYF
>TRBJ1-2|TRBV15|.|.
TGTGCCACCAGCAGAGATACCGGGGAGTGGGGGAGCTACACCTTC
CATSRDTGEWGSYTF
>TRBJ2-5|TRBV5-1|.|.
TGCGCCAGCAGCTTGACAAGGGCAAGCCAAGAGACCCAGTACTTC
CASSLTRASQETQYF
>TRBJ1-1|TRBV11-2|.|.
TGTGCCAGCAGCTTAGAGGCGGGCCGGAACACTGAAGCTTTCTTT
CASSLEAGRNTEAFF
>TRBJ2-7|TRBV7-2|TRBD2|.
TGTGCCAGCAGCTTATATGGGGGGGACTCCTACGAGCAGTACTTC
CASSLYGGDSYEQYF
>TRBJ1-3|TRBV5-6|.|.
TGTGCCAGCAGTACTCTGGGAAACACCATATATTTT
CASSTLGNTIYF
>TRBJ1-1|TRBV6-6|.|.
TGTGCCAGCAGTCCGGACAGAAGCAACACTGAAGCTTTCTTT
CASSPDRSNTEAFF
>TRBJ1-2|TRBV5-6|.|once
TGTGCCAGCAGCTGGGGACGGGGAGACTATGGCTACACCTTC
CASSWGRGDYGYTF
>TRBJ1-2|TRBV5-5|.|once
TGTGCCAGCAGCTCGGTGAGGGGCGGCTACACCTTC
CASSSVRGGYTF
>TRBJ1-1|TRBV28|.|.
TGTGCCAGCAGGCCAGCGGGGGTGGGTAAGAACACTGAAGCTTTCTTT
CASRPAGVGKNTEAFF
>TRBJ2-1|TRBV21-1|.|.
TGTGCCAGCGGTAGGGGCTCCTCCTACAATGAGCAGTTCTTC
CASGRGSSYNEQFF
>TRBJ2-7|TRBV4-2|.|.
TGTGCCAGCAGCCAAGAATTTGCGGTCAGCTCCTACGAGCAGTACTTC
CASSQEFAVSSYEQYF
>TRBJ1-2|TRBV7-9|.|.
TGTGCCAGCAGCATAAACAGGGAGGGCTACACCTTC
CASSINREGYTF
>TRBJ1-1|TRBV2|.|.
TGTGCCAGCAGTCGGACCGACGGAAACACTGAAGCTTTCTTT
CASSRTDGNTEAFF
>TRBJ1-2|TRBV20-1|TRBD1|.
TGCAGTGCTACGGACAGGTCTGGCTACACCTTC
CSATDRSGYTF
>TRBJ1-1|TRBV15|.|.
TGTGCCACCAGCATTGACAAGAACACTGAAGCTTTCTTT
CATSIDKNTEAFF
>TRBJ2-5|TRBV5-1|.|many
TGCGCCAGCAGCTTGGTTCCCCTGGAGACCCAGTACTTC
CASSLVPLETQYF
>TRBJ2-7|TRBV7-2|.|.
TGTGCCAGCAGCTTATCCGCCCTCGAGCAGTACTTC
CASSLSALEQYF
>TRBJ2-4|TRBV10-3|.|.
TGTGCCATCATGCGGGAAGTTACGGGCATTCAGTACTTC
CAIMREVTGIQYF
>TRBJ1-3|TRBV28|.|.
TGTGCCAGCAGTTTAGTTTTGTACTCTGGAAACACCATATATTTT
CASSLVLYSGNTIYF
>TRBJ2-5|TRBV23-1|TRBD1|.
TGCGCCAGCTTCCGACAGGGTGCTTGGAAGGGAGAGACCCAGTACTTC
CASFRQGAWKGETQYF
>TRBJ2-3|TRBV19|.|.
TGTGCCAGTAGATCCCCGGGACTCCCGATAGATACGCAGTATTTT
CASRSPGLPIDTQYF
>TRBJ1-2|TRBV6-5|TRBD1|.
TGTGCCAGCAGTTACTCCTACAGGGGTGGTGGCTACACCTTC
CASSYSYRGGGYTF
>TRBJ1-3|TRBV7-2|.|once
TGTGCCAGCAGCTTACAGAGCTCTGGAAACACCATATATTTT
CASSLQSSGNTIYF
>TRBJ2-1|TRBV15|TRBD1|once
TGTGCCACCAGCAGAGATCAGGGGACAGGGGGTTATGAGCAGTTCTTC
CATSRDQGTGGYEQFF
>TRBJ1-6|TRBV7-3|.|.
TGTGCCAGCAGCTTAGGGGGGTCAGGCTCACCCCTCCACTTT
CASSLGGSGSPLHF
>TRBJ2-5|TRBV28|TRBD2|once
TGTGCCAGCGGAGCGGGGAGCATAGTGGAGACCCAGTACTTC
CASGAGSIVETQYF
>TRBJ1-4|TRBV19|.|once
TGTGCCAGTAGTACCCGGGCCAGGCGTAATGAAAAACTGTTTTTT
CASSTRARRNEKLFF